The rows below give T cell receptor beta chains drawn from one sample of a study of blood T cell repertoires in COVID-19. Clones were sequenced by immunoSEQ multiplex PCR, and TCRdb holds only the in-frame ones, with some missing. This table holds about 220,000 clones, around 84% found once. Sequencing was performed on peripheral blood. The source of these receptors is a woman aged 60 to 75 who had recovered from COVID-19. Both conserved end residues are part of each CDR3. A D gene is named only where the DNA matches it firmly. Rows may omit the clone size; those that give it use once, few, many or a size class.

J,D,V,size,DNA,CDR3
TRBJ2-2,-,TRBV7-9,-,TGTGCCAGCAAAAGGCCACCAGGGAACACCGGGGAGCTGTTTTTT,CASKRPPGNTGELFF
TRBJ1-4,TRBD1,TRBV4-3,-,TGCGCCAGCAGCTTACAGATTACAGGGGTCTCACTGTTTTTT,CASSLQITGVSLFF
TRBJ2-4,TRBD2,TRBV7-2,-,TGTGCCAGCAGCCCCGGGACTAGCGGGGGCCGAGGAGCCAAAAACATTCAGTACTTC,CASSPGTSGGRGAKNIQYF
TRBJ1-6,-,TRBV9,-,TGTGCCAGCAGCGTAACCGGGTCAAGTAATTCACCCCTCCACTTT,CASSVTGSSNSPLHF
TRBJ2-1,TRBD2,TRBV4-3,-,TGCGCCAGCAGCCAAAATATCGGACTAGCGGGGGGTTACAATGAGCAGTTCTTC,CASSQNIGLAGGYNEQFF
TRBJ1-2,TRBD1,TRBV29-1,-,TGCAGCGTTACCAGGGGGCCGGGAGACTATGGCTACACCTTC,CSVTRGPGDYGYTF
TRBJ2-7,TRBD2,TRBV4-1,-,TGCGCCAGCAGCCAGTATGGACTAGCGACTAGGGAGCAGTACTTC,CASSQYGLATREQYF
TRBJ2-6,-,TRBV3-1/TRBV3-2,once,TGTGCCAGCAGCCATGATCACAGGATTGGGGCCAACGTCCTGACTTTC,CASSHDHRIGANVLTF
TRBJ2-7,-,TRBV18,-,TGTGCCAGCTCACTAGGGGCGCCGTGGTACGAGCAGTACTTC,CASSLGAPWYEQYF
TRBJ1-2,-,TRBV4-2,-,TGTGCCAGCAGCCAAGTACTTAGTATTGGCTACACCTTC,CASSQVLSIGYTF
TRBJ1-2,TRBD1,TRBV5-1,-,TGCGCCAGCAGCTTGGATGGACAGGGGGCGCGAGGCTACACCTTC,CASSLDGQGARGYTF
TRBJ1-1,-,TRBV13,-,TGTGCCAGCAGCGGGGGATCGGGGGGCTGGGGCACTGAAGCTTTCTTT,CASSGGSGGWGTEAFF
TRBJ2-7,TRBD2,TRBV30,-,TGTGCCTGGAGTGTCGGGGGGGTGAGCTACGAGCAGTACTTC,CAWSVGGVSYEQYF
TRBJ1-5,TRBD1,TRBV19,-,TGTGCCAGTAGTAGGGACAGCTTCAATCAGCCCCAGCATTTT,CASSRDSFNQPQHF
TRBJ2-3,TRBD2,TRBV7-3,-,TGTGCCAGCAGCGGCCCCCTAACTAGCGGGGAAGTGGATACGCAGTATTTT,CASSGPLTSGEVDTQYF
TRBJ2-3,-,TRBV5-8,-,TGTGCCAGCAGCCGGGGATTCCCTAGCACAGATACGCAGTATTTT,CASSRGFPSTDTQYF
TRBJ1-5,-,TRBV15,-,TGTGCCAGGGGTTTGCAGGGTAGGGATCAGCCCCAGCATTTT,CARGLQGRDQPQHF
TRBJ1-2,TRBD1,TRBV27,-,TGTGCCAGCAGTCCGGACAGGGGGCGCGACTATGGCTACACCTTC,CASSPDRGRDYGYTF
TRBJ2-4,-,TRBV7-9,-,TGTGCCAGCAGCTTAAAGGGGACAAACTCGTACTTC,CASSLKGTNSYF
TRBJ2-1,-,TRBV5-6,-,TGTGCCAGCAGCTTTGGGCAGGGGAGGGTCAATGAGCAGTTCTTC,CASSFGQGRVNEQFF
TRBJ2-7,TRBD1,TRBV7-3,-,TGTGCCAGCAGCCCCTCCGGGACAGGGGGCGAGGAGCAGTACTTC,CASSPSGTGGEEQYF
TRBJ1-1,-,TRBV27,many,TGTGCCAGCAGTTTATGGGGGGAGGGTAGGACTGAAGCTTTCTTT,CASSLWGEGRTEAFF
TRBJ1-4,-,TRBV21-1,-,TGTGCCAGCAGCAAAGTGAGACACATTGCAACTAATGAAAAACTGTTTTTT,CASSKVRHIATNEKLFF
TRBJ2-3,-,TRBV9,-,TGTGCCAGCAGCGTGGCGACTGTTAGCACAGATACGCAGTATTTT,CASSVATVSTDTQYF
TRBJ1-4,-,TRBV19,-,TGTGCCAGTAGTTGGTCTTTGGAGGCAACTAATGAAAAACTGTTTTTT,CASSWSLEATNEKLFF
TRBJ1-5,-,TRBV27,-,TGTGCCAGCAGTTGGGCTAGCAATCAGCCCCAGCATTTT,CASSWASNQPQHF
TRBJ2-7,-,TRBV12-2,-,TGTGCAAGTCGCTTAGTCCACCCCCGACTAGCGGGCACTTCAAGTGGTGCCTACGAGCAGTACTTC,CASRLVHPRLAGTSSGAYEQYF
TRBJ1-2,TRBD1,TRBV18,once,TGTGCCAGCTCACCGAGGGACAGGGATTCGGGTGGCTACACCTTC,CASSPRDRDSGGYTF
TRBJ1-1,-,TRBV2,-,TGTGCCAGCAGGGAGACAGGAAACACTGAAGCTTTCTTT,CASRETGNTEAFF
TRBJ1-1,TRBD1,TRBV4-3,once,TGCGCCAGCAGCCCCGCGACAGGGGCTACTGAAGCTTTCTTT,CASSPATGATEAFF
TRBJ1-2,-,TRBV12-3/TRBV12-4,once,TGTGCCAGCAGTTTAACCGGCTATGGCTACACCTTC,CASSLTGYGYTF
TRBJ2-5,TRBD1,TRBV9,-,TGTGCCAGCACCGGGACAGGGTCCGGAGAGACCCAGTACTTC,CASTGTGSGETQYF
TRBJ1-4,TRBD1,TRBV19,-,TGTGCCAGTAGTATAGACACCCGTGGACCGGGACAGGGGAATGAAAAACTGTTTTTT,CASSIDTRGPGQGNEKLFF
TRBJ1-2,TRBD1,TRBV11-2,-,TGTGCCAGCAGCTCTTGGACAGGGGCTATTGGCTACACCTTC,CASSSWTGAIGYTF